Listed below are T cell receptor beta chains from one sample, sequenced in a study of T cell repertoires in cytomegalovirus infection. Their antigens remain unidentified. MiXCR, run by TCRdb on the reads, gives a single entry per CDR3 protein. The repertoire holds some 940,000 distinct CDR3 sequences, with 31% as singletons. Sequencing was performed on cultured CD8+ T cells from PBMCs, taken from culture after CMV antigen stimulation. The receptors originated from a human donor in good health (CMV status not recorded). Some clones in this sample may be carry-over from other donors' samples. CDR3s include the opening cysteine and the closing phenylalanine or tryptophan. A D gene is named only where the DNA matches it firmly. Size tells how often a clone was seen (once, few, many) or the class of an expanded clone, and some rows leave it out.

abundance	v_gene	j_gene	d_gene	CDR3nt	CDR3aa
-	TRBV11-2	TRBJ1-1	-	TGTGTCAGCAGCTCCCCGCAGGGATGGATGAACACTGAAGCTTTCTTT	CVSSSPQGWMNTEAFF
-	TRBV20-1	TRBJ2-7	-	TGCAGTGCTAGTACGGGATTCTCCTACGAGCAGTACTTC	CSASTGFSYEQYF
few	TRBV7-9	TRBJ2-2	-	TGTGCCAGCAGCCAGGACAGATCCCTTACGAACACCGGGGAGCTGTTTTTT	CASSQDRSLTNTGELFF
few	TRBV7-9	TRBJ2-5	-	TGTGCCAGCAGCTATTGGGAGTTC	CASSYWEF
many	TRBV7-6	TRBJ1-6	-	TGTGCCAGCAGCTCCCTCGACTCTGGATCACCCCTCCACTTT	CASSSLDSGSPLHF
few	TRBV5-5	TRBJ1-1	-	TGTGCCAGCAGCTTGAGGGTAGCCGGGGCGGGCTGGACTGAAGCTTTCTTT	CASSLRVAGAGWTEAFF
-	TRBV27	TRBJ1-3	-	TGTGCCAGCAGTGTAACAGGTGTCCCCCGGAGCGGAAACACCATATATTTT	CASSVTGVPRSGNTIYF
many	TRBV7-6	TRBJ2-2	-	TGTGCCAGCACCCCCGATTTGGGAGGCACCGGGGAGCTGTTTTTT	CASTPDLGGTGELFF
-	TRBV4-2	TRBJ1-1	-	TGTGCCAGCAGCCAAGTTGAAGGCATGAACACTGAAGCTTTCTTT	CASSQVEGMNTEAFF
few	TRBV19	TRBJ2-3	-	TGTGCCAGTATGGGCGACAATACGCAGTATTTT	CASMGDNTQYF
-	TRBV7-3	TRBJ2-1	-	TGTGCCAGCCGAGGATTCAATGAGCAGTTCTTC	CASRGFNEQFF
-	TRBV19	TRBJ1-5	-	TGTGCCAGTAGACATACAGGATGGGGCAATCAGCCCCAGCATTTT	CASRHTGWGNQPQHF
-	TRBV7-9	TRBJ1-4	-	TGTGCCAGCAGCTTAATAATGGGGGGTCCTAATGAGAAACTGTTTTTT	CASSLIMGGPNEKLFF
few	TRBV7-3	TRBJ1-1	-	TGTGCCAGCAGCTTAGTGGGTTCTCGTGCTGAAGCTTTCTTT	CASSLVGSRAEAFF
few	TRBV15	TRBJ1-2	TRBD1	TGTGCCACCAGCCGACGGGACAGTAACTATGGCTACACCTTC	CATSRRDSNYGYTF
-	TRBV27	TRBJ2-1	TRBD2	TGTGCCAGCAGTCCCCTATCGTCGGGGGGACCCCACAATGAGCAGTTCTTC	CASSPLSSGGPHNEQFF
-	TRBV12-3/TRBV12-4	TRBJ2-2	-	TGTGCCAGCAGACTTCCTATGGGGACAGGGGAGCTGTTTTTT	CASRLPMGTGELFF
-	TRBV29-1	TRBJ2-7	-	TGCAGCGTTGGCCCAGGGGACTACGAGCAGTACTTC	CSVGPGDYEQYF
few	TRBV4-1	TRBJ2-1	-	TGCGCCAGCAGCCAAGATCGAGTTTTCACTGAGCAGTTCTTC	CASSQDRVFTEQFF
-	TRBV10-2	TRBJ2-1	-	TGCGCCAGCAGTGAGGGGGCCGGGAATGAGCAGTTCTTC	CASSEGAGNEQFF
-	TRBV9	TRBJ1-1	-	TGTGCCAGCAGCGTCGGAGAATACGAGAACACTGAAGCTTTCTTT	CASSVGEYENTEAFF
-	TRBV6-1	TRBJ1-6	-	TGTGCCAGCAGTACCCAGGTGGATTATTCACCCCTCCACTTT	CASSTQVDYSPLHF
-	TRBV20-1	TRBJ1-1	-	TGCAGTGCTACCGACAGTGAAGCTTTCTTT	CSATDSEAFF
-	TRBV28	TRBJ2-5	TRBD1	TGTGCCAGCAGTCTCCGGGACAGGATCGTGGAGACCCAGTACTTC	CASSLRDRIVETQYF
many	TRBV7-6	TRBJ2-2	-	TGTGCCAGCAGCTTGCGGACAGCCTCGAACACCGGGGAGCTGTTTTTT	CASSLRTASNTGELFF
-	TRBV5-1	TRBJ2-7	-	TGCGCCAGCAGCTCGGGGCACCCCCCATATAGCGAGCAGTACTTC	CASSSGHPPYSEQYF
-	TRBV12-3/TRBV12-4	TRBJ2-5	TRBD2	TGTGCCAGCAGTTTTTCGGCTAGCGGGGGCCCCCAAGAGACCCAGTACTTC	CASSFSASGGPQETQYF
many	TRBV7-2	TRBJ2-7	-	TGTGCCAGCAGCGATCAGACCCCTGGGGCACCCACCTACGAGCAGTACTTC	CASSDQTPGAPTYEQYF
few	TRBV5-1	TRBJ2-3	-	TGCGCCAGCAGGTCGGTCCTCGGCACAGATACGCAGTATTTT	CASRSVLGTDTQYF
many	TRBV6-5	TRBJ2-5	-	TGTGCCAGCAGTTACGCCAGGTGGGAGACCCAGTACTTC	CASSYARWETQYF
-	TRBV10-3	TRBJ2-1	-	TGTGCCACCCTGGCAGCTTACAATGAGCAGTTCTTC	CATLAAYNEQFF